The entry below describes one T cell receptor beta chain. The record originates from a study of blood T cell repertoires in COVID-19. Study context: Samples representing acute and convalescent COVID-19 were sourced from the United States, Italy and Spain. In each case, the material was cDNA or gDNA derived from T cells, B-cell-depleted T cells, or PBMCs.

The CDR3 extends over 13 amino acids. CDR1 and CDR2 from the germline V gene are SGHTA and FQGTGA. Trimming cost V 9 bases and J 8 bases; bases outside gene matches: 4. Original processing notes: The authors estimated nucleated cell counts from reference gene primer amplification. The table came from immunoSEQ multiplex PCR; TCRdb's copy has only in-frame clones and leaves some out. The D gene and trimming were derived from the DNA, and the V and J assignments and clone size from that table. The sample includes about 170,000 clones, around nine tenths of them seen just once. The specimen was peripheral blood. The receptor's source is a man in his forties or fifties who had recovered from COVID-19. V is TRBV7-3 and J is TRBJ2-1; TRBD2 matches at 13 bases. The CDR3 here is CARRLAGGDEQFF. As DNA, the CDR3 is TGTGCCAGAAGACTAGCGGGAGGCGATGAGCAGTTCTTC.